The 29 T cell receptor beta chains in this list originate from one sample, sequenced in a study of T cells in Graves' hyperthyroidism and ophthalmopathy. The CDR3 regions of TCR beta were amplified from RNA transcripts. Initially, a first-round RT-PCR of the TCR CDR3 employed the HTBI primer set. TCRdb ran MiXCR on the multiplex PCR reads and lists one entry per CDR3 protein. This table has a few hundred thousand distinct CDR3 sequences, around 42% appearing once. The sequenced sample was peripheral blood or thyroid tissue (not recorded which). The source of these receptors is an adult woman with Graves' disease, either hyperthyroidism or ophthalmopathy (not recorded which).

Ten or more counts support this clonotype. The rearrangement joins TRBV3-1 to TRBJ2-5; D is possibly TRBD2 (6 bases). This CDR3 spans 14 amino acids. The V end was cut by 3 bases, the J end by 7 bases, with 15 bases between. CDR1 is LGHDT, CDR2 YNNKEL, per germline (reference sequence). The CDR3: CASSHAGLGGTQYF. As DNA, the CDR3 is TGTGCCAGCAGCCACGCGGGACTTGGGGGGACCCAGTACTTC.

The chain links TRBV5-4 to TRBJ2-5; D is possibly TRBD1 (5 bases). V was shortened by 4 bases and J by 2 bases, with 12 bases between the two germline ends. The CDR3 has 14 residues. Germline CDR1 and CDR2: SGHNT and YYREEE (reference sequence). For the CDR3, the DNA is TGTGCCAGCAGCACCGGACACATTCAAGAGACCCAGTACTTC. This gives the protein CASSTGHIQETQYF.

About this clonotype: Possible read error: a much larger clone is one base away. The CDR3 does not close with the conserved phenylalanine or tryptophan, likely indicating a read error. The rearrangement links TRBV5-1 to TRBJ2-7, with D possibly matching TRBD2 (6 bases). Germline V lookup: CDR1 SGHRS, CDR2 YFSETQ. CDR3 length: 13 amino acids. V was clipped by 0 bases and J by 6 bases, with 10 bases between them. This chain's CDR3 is CASSLDVAVEQYL. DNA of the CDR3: TGCGCCAGCAGCTTGGACGTAGCGGTCGAGCAGTACCTC.

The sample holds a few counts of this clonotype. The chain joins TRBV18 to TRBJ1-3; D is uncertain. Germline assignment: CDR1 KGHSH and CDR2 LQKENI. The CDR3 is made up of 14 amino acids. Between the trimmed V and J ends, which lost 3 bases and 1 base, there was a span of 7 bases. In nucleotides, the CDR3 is TGTGCCAGCTCACCGTCGCAGTCTGGAAACACCATATATTTT. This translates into CASSPSQSGNTIYF. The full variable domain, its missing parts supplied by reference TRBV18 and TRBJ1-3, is NAGVMQNPRHLVRRRGQEARLRCSPMKGHSHVYWYRQLPEEGLKFMVYLQKENIIDESGMPKERFSAEFPKEGPSILRIQQVVRGDSAAYFCASSPSQSGNTIYFGEGSWLTVV.

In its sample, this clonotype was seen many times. For the CDR3, the DNA is TGCGCCACCACAGGGGCCTACGAGCAGTACTTC. It yields the protein CATTGAYEQYF. This chain links TRBV10-1 with TRBJ2-7; 7 bases are shared with TRBD1. Germline V gives CDR1 WNHNN, CDR2 SYGVQD (reference sequence). The V gene end was trimmed by 10 bases and the J gene end by 2 bases; junction bases not matched to a gene: 2. The CDR3 is 11 amino acids.

The CDR3 DNA follows: TGTGCCACCAGCAGAGGAGAATTCCCAGGGAACACTGAAGCTTTCTTT. As protein: CATSRGEFPGNTEAFF. V gene TRBV15 combines with J gene TRBJ1-1; D not resolved. Germline CDR1 and CDR2: LNHNV and YYDKDF (reference sequence). V was cut by 1 base and J by 1 base, with 13 bases left in between. This CDR3 has 16 residues.

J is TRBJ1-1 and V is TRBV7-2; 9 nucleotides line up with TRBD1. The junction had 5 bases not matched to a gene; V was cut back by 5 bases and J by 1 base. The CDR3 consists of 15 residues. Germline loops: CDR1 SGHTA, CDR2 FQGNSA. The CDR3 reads CASSIRTGENTEAFF. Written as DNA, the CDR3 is TGTGCCAGCAGCATCAGGACAGGGGAGAACACTGAAGCTTTCTTT.

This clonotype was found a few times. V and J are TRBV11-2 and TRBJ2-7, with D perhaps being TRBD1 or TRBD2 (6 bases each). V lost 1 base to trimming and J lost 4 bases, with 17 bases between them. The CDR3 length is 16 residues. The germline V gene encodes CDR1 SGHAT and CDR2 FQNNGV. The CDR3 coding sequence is TGTGCCAGCAGCTTAGCGACAGGACTAAAAATATACGAGCAGTACTTC. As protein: CASSLATGLKIYEQYF.

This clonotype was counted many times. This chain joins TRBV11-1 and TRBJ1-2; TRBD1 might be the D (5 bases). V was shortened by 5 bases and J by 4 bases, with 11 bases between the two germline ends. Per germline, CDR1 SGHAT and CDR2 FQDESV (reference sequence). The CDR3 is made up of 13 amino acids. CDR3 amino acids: CASSQGQFYGYTF. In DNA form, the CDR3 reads TGTGCCAGCAGCCAGGGTCAGTTCTATGGCTACACCTTC.

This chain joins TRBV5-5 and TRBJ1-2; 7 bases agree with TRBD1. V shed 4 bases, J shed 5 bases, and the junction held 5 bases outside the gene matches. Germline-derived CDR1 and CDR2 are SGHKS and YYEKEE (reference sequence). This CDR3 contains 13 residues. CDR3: CASSTRGRYGYTF. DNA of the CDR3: TGTGCCAGCAGCACGAGGGGGCGGTATGGCTACACCTTC.

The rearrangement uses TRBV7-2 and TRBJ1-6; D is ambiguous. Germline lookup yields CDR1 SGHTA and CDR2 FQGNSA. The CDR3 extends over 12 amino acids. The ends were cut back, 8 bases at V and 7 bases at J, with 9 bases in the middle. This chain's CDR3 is CASSSENSPLHF. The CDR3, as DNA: TGTGCCAGCTCCTCAGAGAATTCACCCCTCCACTTT.

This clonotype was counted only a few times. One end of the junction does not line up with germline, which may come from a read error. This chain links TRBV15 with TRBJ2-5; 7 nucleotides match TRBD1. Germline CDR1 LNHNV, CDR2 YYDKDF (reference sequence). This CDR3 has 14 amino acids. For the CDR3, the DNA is TGTGCCAGCAGCGTGGACAGGTCCCAAGAGACCCAGTACTTC. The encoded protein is CASSVDRSQETQYF.

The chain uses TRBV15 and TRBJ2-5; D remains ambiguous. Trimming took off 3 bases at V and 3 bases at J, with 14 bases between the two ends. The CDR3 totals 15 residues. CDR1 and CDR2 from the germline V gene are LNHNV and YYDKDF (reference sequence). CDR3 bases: TGTGCCACCAGCAGCTTCAGGCAGACTGAAGAGACCCAGTACTTC. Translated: CATSSFRQTEETQYF.

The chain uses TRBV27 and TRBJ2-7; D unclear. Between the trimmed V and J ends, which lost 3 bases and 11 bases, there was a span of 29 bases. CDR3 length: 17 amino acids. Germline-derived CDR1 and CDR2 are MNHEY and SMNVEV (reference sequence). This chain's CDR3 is CASSLFPHRTGLGEEYF. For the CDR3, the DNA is TGTGCCAGCAGTTTGTTCCCTCACCGGACCGGATTAGGAGAGGAGTACTTC.

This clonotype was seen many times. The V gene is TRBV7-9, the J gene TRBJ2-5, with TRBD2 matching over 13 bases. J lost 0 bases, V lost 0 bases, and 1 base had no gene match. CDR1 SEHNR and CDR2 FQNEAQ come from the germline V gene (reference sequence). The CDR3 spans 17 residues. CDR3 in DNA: TGTGCCAGCAGCTTAGCGGGGACTAGCGGGAACCAAGAGACCCAGTACTTC. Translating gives CASSLAGTSGNQETQYF. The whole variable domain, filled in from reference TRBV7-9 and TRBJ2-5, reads DTGVSQNPRHKITKRGQNVTFRCDPISEHNRLYWYRQTLGQGPEFLTYFQNEAQLEKSRLLSDRFSAERPKGSFSTLEIQRTEQGDSAMYLCASSLAGTSGNQETQYFGPGTRLLVL.

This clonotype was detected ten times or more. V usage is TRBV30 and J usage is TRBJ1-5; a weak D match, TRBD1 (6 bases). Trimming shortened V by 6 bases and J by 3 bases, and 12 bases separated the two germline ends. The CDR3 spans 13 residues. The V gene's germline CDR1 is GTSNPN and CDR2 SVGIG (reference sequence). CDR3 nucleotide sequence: TGTGCCTGTGAACAGGGAGTCAATCAGCCCCAGCATTTT. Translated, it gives CACEQGVNQPQHF.

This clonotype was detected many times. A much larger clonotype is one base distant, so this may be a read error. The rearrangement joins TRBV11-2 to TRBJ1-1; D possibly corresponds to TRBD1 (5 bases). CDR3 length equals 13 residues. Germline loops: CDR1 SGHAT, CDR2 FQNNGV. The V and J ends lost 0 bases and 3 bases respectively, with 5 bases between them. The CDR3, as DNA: TGTGCCAGCAGCTTAGAGGGGCACACTGAAGCTTTCTTT. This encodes CASSLEGHTEAFF.

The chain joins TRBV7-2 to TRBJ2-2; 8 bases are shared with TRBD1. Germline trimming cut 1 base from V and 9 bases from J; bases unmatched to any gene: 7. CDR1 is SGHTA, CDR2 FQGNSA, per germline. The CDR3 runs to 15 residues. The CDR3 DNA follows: TGTGCCAGCAGCTTAGGGACAGGGACGTCTTGGGAGCTGTTTTTT. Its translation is CASSLGTGTSWELFF.

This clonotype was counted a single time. The CDR3 loop reads CASTSRRWYGYTF. CDR3 DNA sequence: TGTGCCAGCACCTCCCGCAGGTGGTATGGCTACACCTTC. The chain couples TRBV7-2 to TRBJ1-2; D ambiguous. V dropped 7 bases and J dropped 5 bases, with 14 bases sitting between them. There are 13 residues in the CDR3. Germline CDR1 reads SGHTA; CDR2 reads FQGNSA.

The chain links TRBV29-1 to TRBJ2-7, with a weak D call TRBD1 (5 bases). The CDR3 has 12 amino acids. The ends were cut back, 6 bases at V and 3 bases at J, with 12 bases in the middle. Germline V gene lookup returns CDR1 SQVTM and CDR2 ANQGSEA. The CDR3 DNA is TGCAGCGTCCGCGACAGTCGCTACGAGCAGTACTTC. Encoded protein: CSVRDSRYEQYF.

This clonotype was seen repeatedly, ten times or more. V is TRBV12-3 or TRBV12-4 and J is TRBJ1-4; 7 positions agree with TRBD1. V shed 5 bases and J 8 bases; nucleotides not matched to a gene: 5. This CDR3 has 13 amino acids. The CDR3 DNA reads TGTGCCAGCAGTAGACAGGGTCCGGAAAAACTGTTTTTT. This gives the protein CASSRQGPEKLFF.

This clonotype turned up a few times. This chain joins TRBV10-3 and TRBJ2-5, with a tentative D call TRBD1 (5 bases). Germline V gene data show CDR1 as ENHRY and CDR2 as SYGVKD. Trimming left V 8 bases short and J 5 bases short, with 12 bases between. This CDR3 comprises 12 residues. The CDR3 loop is CAIASGPETQYF. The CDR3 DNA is TGTGCCATCGCCTCAGGGCCGGAGACCCAGTACTTC.

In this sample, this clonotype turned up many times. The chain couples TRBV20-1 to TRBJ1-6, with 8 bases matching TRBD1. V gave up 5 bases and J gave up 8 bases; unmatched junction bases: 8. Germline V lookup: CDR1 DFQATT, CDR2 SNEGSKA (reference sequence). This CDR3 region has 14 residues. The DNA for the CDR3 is TGCAGTGCTCCTCTTGACAGGGGAGATTCACCCCTCCACTTT. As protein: CSAPLDRGDSPLHF.

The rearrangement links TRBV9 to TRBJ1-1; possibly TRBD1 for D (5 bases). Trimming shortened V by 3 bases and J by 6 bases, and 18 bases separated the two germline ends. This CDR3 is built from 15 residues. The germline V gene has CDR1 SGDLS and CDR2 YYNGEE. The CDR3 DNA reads TGTGCCAGCAGCGGTCCGCGGGGGGAGCTCGCTGAAGCTTTCTTT. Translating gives CASSGPRGELAEAFF. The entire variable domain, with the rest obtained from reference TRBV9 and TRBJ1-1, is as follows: DSGVTQTPKHLITATGQRVTLRCSPRSGDLSVYWYQQSLDQGLQFLIQYYNGEERAKGNILERFSAQQFPDLHSELNLSSLELGDSALYFCASSGPRGELAEAFFGQGTRLTVV.

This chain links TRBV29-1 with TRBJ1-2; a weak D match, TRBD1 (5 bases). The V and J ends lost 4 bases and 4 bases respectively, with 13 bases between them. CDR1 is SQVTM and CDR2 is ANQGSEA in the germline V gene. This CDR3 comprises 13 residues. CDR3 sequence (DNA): TGCAGCGTTGTGGGGGAGGGTCCCTATGGCTACACCTTC. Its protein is CSVVGEGPYGYTF.

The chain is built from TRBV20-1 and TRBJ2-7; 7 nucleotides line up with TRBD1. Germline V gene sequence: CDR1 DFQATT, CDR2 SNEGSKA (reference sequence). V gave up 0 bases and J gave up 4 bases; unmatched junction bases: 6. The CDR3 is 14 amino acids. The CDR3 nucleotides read TGCAGTGCTAGAGAGTCCGGGACAGTATACGAGCAGTACTTC. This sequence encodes CSARESGTVYEQYF.

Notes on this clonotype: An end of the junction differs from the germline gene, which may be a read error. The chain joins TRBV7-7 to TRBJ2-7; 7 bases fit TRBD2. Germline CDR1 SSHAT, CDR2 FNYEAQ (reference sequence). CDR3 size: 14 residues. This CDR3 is CASSQRLAPSEQYF. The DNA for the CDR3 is TGTGCTAGCAGCCAAAGACTAGCCCCCAGCGAGCAGTACTTC.

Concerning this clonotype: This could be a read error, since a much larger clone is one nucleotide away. The CDR3 protein is CASSLAVGEQHF. The CDR3, as DNA: TGTGCCAGCAGCTTAGCCGTCGGCGAGCAGCACTTC. This chain joins TRBV7-2 and TRBJ2-7; unclear D gene. Germline V gene lookup returns CDR1 SGHTA and CDR2 FQGNSA. The CDR3 is 12 residues long.

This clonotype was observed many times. CDR3 in DNA: TGTGCCAGCAACCCAACGACGGGCGGCCTAGGGACCCAGTACTTC. This encodes CASNPTTGGLGTQYF. The chain has TRBV6-5 and TRBJ2-5; no definite D call. V was cut by 7 bases and J by 7 bases, with 22 bases left in between. Germline V lookup: CDR1 MNHEY, CDR2 SVGAGI. The CDR3 covers 15 residues.